This T cell receptor (beta chain) emerged from a study of OX40 agonist ivuxolimab in advanced cancers. The germline CDR1 and CDR2 sequences are ENHRY and SYGVKD. The CDR3 is 13 residues long. V was cut by 1 base and J by 3 bases, with 6 bases left in between. The method was immunoSEQ multiplex PCR; TCRdb's version includes in-frame clones alone and lacks a portion of them. This table holds roughly 65,000 clones, roughly 89% found once. The sequence derives from an adult with an advanced solid tumor such as melanoma, head and neck, liver or kidney cancer. The material sequenced was CD4+ or CD8+ T cells sorted from blood, taken in a trial of the OX40 agonist ivuxolimab. The chain links TRBV10-3 to TRBJ1-1; D unclear. The CDR3 region is CAISEWQYTEAFF. The DNA of the CDR3 is TGTGCCATCAGTGAGTGGCAATACACTGAAGCTTTCTTT.